This T cell receptor beta chain came from a study of T cell responses to AZD1222 COVID-19 vaccine. Remarks on this clone: Its target is unknown.

General study results and limits: Among those given AZD1222, only five or six were seropositive at baseline. Reports indicate that nearly half of spike-specific TCRs are directed at unmutated variant regions. Among the donors, most were white British and more were female, and clonal diversity was possibly underestimated.

Sequencing used immunoSEQ multiplex PCR; TCRdb keeps in-frame clones, though not all of them. The table lists around 84,000 clones, roughly 88% of them singletons. Sequenced here: peripheral blood, sampled 28 days after the second AZD1222 dose. This TCR came from an adult who received the AZD1222 COVID-19 vaccine.

The CDR3: CASSIKGGDYGYTF. CDR3 coding DNA: TGTGCCAGTAGTATTAAAGGCGGAGACTATGGCTACACCTTC. The J gene is TRBJ1-2, the V gene TRBV19; D not resolved. The CDR3 length is 14 residues. Germline CDR1 LNHDA, CDR2 SQIVND (reference sequence). The germline V and J ends were trimmed by 3 bases and 3 bases, with 11 bases remaining between them. Variable domain in full (rest from reference TRBV19 and TRBJ1-2): DGGITQSPKYLFRKEGQNVTLSCEQNLNHDAMYWYRQDPGQGLRLIYYSQIVNDFQKGDIAEGYSVSREKKESFPLTVTSAQKNPTAFYLCASSIKGGDYGYTFGSGTRLTVV.